A single sample is the source of the 28 T cell receptor beta chains below, sequenced in a study of T cells in Graves' hyperthyroidism and ophthalmopathy. Template material for amplifying TCR beta CDR3 regions consisted of RNA transcripts. HTBI primers were used for first-round RT-PCR of the TCR CDR3. One entry per CDR3 protein, called by TCRdb with MiXCR from the multiplex PCR reads. The table includes roughly 500,000 distinct CDR3 sequences, around 43% detected once. Material: peripheral blood or thyroid tissue (not recorded which). The receptors were gathered from an adult woman with Graves' disease, either hyperthyroidism or ophthalmopathy (not recorded which).

The CDR3 protein is CASIGTDMNTEAFF. The DNA of the CDR3 is TGTGCCAGCATCGGGACAGATATGAACACTGAAGCTTTCTTT. The V and J genes are TRBV25-1 and TRBJ1-1, with 7 bases that match TRBD1. Unmatched junction bases numbered 5, after V lost 7 bases and J lost 0 bases. This CDR3 contains 14 residues. CDR1 MGHDK and CDR2 SYGVNS come from the germline V gene. The full variable domain, with the rest looked up from reference TRBV25-1 and TRBJ1-1, is EADIYQTPRYLVIGTGKKITLECSQTMGHDKMYWYQQDPGMELHLIHYSYGVNSTEKGDLSSESTVSRIRTEHFPLTLESARPSHTSQYLCASIGTDMNTEAFFGQGTRLTVV.

The V gene is TRBV6-1, the J gene TRBJ2-2, with D possibly TRBD1 on 6 matching bases. The CDR3 loop spans 14 amino acids. Looked up from germline, CDR1 is MNHNS and CDR2 is SASEGT. Trimming left V 7 bases short and J 5 bases short, with 14 bases between. CDR3 in amino acids: CASNYGGATGELFF. CDR3 coding DNA: TGTGCCAGCAATTATGGGGGCGCGACCGGGGAGCTGTTTTTT.

The rearrangement uses TRBV4-2 and TRBJ2-6; 7 nucleotides agree with TRBD2. This CDR3 comprises 16 residues. V trimming: 3 bases; J trimming: 0 bases; junction bases outside the gene matches: 2. Looked up from germline, CDR1 is LGHNA and CDR2 is YNFKEQ. In DNA form, the CDR3 reads TGTGCCAGCAGCCAGCGCGGGGGCTCTGGGGCCAACGTCCTGACTTTC. This codes for CASSQRGGSGANVLTF.

The chain employs TRBV7-9 and TRBJ1-1, with unresolved D. The CDR3 runs to 12 residues. Germline CDR1 is SEHNR and CDR2 is FQNEAQ (reference sequence). With 5 bases removed from V and 7 bases from J, the gap between germline ends came to 11 bases. This CDR3 is CASSPGGGEAFF. The CDR3 region has the DNA TGTGCCAGCAGCCCGGGTGGCGGTGAAGCTTTCTTT.

The CDR3: CASSISENYEQYF. The CDR3 region has the DNA TGTGCCAGTAGTATTAGCGAAAATTACGAGCAGTACTTC. This chain links TRBV19 with TRBJ2-7; TRBD2 is a possible D gene (5 bases). The CDR3 consists of 13 residues. Germline CDR1 LNHDA, CDR2 SQIVND (reference sequence). The V gene lost 3 bases and the J gene lost 4 bases, with 10 bases spanning the gap.

This clonotype appeared a few times. The chain links TRBV3-1 to TRBJ2-5; D possibly matches TRBD1 or TRBD2 (5 bases each). The CDR3 contains 16 residues. From germline, CDR1 is LGHDT and CDR2 YNNKEL (reference sequence). The V end lost 4 bases, the J end lost 0 bases, and 15 bases lay between the germline ends. The CDR3 coding sequence is TGTGCCAGCAGCCTTAACTCCGGGACCTACCAAGAGACCCAGTACTTC. Translation: CASSLNSGTYQETQYF.

J is TRBJ2-7 and V is TRBV19; TRBD1 or TRBD2 may be the D gene (6 bases each). Germline values: CDR1 LNHDA, CDR2 SQIVND (reference sequence). Trimming shortened V by 3 bases and J by 3 bases, and 18 bases separated the two germline ends. The CDR3 runs 16 residues. CDR3 in amino acids: CASSILGGGGVYEQYF. The CDR3, as DNA: TGTGCCAGTAGTATTTTGGGGGGCGGCGGGGTCTACGAGCAGTACTTC. Filled out from reference TRBV19 and TRBJ2-7, the complete variable domain reads DGGITQSPKYLFRKEGQNVTLSCEQNLNHDAMYWYRQDPGQGLRLIYYSQIVNDFQKGDIAEGYSVSREKKESFPLTVTSAQKNPTAFYLCASSILGGGGVYEQYFGPGTRLTVT.

This clonotype was recorded many times. J is TRBJ1-2 and V is TRBV11-2, with 8 bases fitting TRBD1. The CDR3 consists of 14 residues. V lost 4 bases, J lost 4 bases, and 5 bases stayed unmatched. Germline values: CDR1 SGHAT, CDR2 FQNNGV. The CDR3 protein is CASSSTGASYGYTF. CDR3 sequence (DNA): TGTGCCAGCAGCTCGACAGGGGCTTCCTATGGCTACACCTTC.

V gene TRBV14 combines with J gene TRBJ1-5; D perhaps matches TRBD1 (6 bases). The CDR3 is made up of 18 amino acids. CDR1 and CDR2 from the germline V gene are SGHDN and FVKESK. V lost 7 bases and J 1 base, leaving 23 bases between the germline ends. CDR3 bases: TGTGCCAGCACCGAGACCGGGACAAGGGGCAGGAGCAATCAGCCCCAGCATTTT. Its protein is CASTETGTRGRSNQPQHF.

This clonotype was picked up a small number of times. The genes are TRBV4-2 and TRBJ1-2, with D possibly being TRBD1 (6 bases). The CDR3 is made up of 17 amino acids. Germline-derived CDR1 and CDR2 are LGHNA and YNFKEQ. Trimming removed 1 base from V and 6 bases from J, with 21 bases in between. CDR3 nucleotide sequence: TGTGCCAGCAGCCAAGCCCCGGGGGGGGCGTCTCTGAATGGCTACACCTTC. Amino acid sequence: CASSQAPGGASLNGYTF.

This clonotype was found many times. The gene calls are TRBV6-1 and TRBJ2-2; no clear D. The CDR3 is made up of 14 amino acids. V shed 0 bases and J shed 5 bases, with 7 bases lying between them. The germline gives CDR1 MNHNS, CDR2 SASEGT. The CDR3 loop is CASSEAVETGELFF. CDR3 bases: TGTGCCAGCAGTGAAGCCGTCGAGACCGGGGAGCTGTTTTTT.

This clonotype has ten or more counts. J is TRBJ1-1 and V is TRBV30; D is undetermined. CDR3 length: 11 residues. Germline loops: CDR1 GTSNPN, CDR2 SVGIG (reference sequence). With 6 bases removed from V and 11 bases from J, the gap between germline ends came to 16 bases. CDR3 amino acids: CACSPRTGAFF. CDR3 nucleotides: TGTGCCTGTTCTCCCCGGACGGGGGCTTTCTTT. The variable domain in full, with the rest retrieved from reference TRBV30 and TRBJ1-1, is SQTIHQWPATLVQPVGSPLSLECTVEGTSNPNLYWYRQAAGRGLQLLFYSVGIGQISSEVPQNLSASRPQDRQFILSSKKLLLSDSGFYLCACSPRTGAFFGQGTRLTVV.

This clonotype was observed a handful of times. The chain couples TRBV6-1 to TRBJ2-5, with 9 bases fitting TRBD1. This CDR3 contains 15 residues. Germline lookup yields CDR1 MNHNS and CDR2 SASEGT. V was pared by 7 bases and J by 0 bases, with 6 bases of the junction left unmatched. The DNA of the CDR3 is TGTGCCAGCAACCCGACAGGGGGATACCAAGAGACCCAGTACTTC. Protein sequence: CASNPTGGYQETQYF.

This clonotype occurred a few times. This sequence joins TRBV27 and TRBJ1-2; weak D call: TRBD1 (5 bases). The V end was cut by 3 bases, the J end by 2 bases, with 10 bases between. This CDR3 has 14 amino acids. The germline CDR1 and CDR2 sequences are MNHEY and SMNVEV (reference sequence). Here the CDR3 DNA reads TGTGCCAGCAGTTTCCAGGGAGGGAACTATGGCTACACCTTC. It translates to CASSFQGGNYGYTF.

The sample holds many counts of this clonotype. The V gene is TRBV4-1, the J gene TRBJ1-1, with D tentatively TRBD1 (5 bases). V was cut by 4 bases and J by 2 bases, with 11 bases left in between. The germline gives CDR1 MGHRA, CDR2 YSYEKL. The CDR3 covers 14 residues. The CDR3 sequence: CASSLRQYNTEAFF. In DNA, the CDR3 is TGCGCCAGCAGCCTAAGACAGTACAACACTGAAGCTTTCTTT.

This clonotype was seen a few times. The chain employs TRBV5-1 and TRBJ2-7; D is unclear. The CDR3 spans 12 residues. In germline, CDR1 is SGHRS, CDR2 YFSETQ. The V and J ends lost 4 bases and 3 bases respectively, with 8 bases between them. In DNA, the CDR3 is TGCGCCAGCAGCATCGGCAGCTACGAGCAGTACTTC. Protein sequence: CASSIGSYEQYF.

The CDR3, as DNA: TGTGCCAGCAGCTTAGACGGGACAGATACGCAGTATTTT. It codes for CASSLDGTDTQYF. The genes are TRBV7-2 and TRBJ2-3; no reliable D call. The CDR3 extends over 13 amino acids. Trimming cost V 1 base and J 3 bases, with 5 bases left between them. Germline loops: CDR1 SGHTA, CDR2 FQGNSA.

This clonotype has just one count. This rearrangement joins TRBV5-1 to TRBJ1-1; D gene ambiguous. V lost 0 bases and J 5 bases, leaving 14 bases between the germline ends. CDR1 and CDR2 (germline): SGHRS, YFSETQ. This CDR3 has 15 amino acids. The CDR3 region is CASSLEGRRRTEAFF. CDR3 in DNA: TGCGCCAGCAGCTTGGAGGGTAGGCGGAGGACTGAAGCTTTCTTT.

This clonotype was found many times. The chain has TRBV7-8 and TRBJ2-7; 8 bases are a match to TRBD2. CDR1 is SGHVS and CDR2 is FQNEAQ in the germline V gene. The CDR3 consists of 16 residues. V lost 0 bases to trimming and J lost 0 bases; unmatched junction nucleotides: 4. The CDR3 nucleotides read TGTGCCAGCAGCTTAGCCGGCGGGGGGTCCTCCTACGAGCAGTACTTC. As protein: CASSLAGGGSSYEQYF. The variable domain in full, completed from reference TRBV7-8 and TRBJ2-7, reads GAGVSQSPRYKVAKRGQDVALRCDPISGHVSLFWYQQALGQGPEFLTYFQNEAQLDKSGLPSDRFFAERPEGSVSTLKIQRTQQEDSAVYLCASSLAGGGSSYEQYFGPGTRLTVT.

The J gene is TRBJ1-1, the V gene TRBV7-9; tentatively, D is TRBD1 (5 bases). The CDR3 runs 14 residues. V lost 4 bases and J 4 bases, leaving 13 bases between the germline ends. Germline V gene lookup returns CDR1 SEHNR and CDR2 FQNEAQ (reference sequence). The CDR3, as DNA: TGTGCCAGCAGCTCTCATAGGGGCAGCACTGAAGCTTTCTTT. Protein sequence: CASSSHRGSTEAFF. The variable domain in full, with the rest retrieved from reference TRBV7-9 and TRBJ1-1, is DTGVSQNPRHKITKRGQNVTFRCDPISEHNRLYWYRQTLGQGPEFLTYFQNEAQLEKSRLLSDRFSAERPKGSFSTLEIQRTEQGDSAMYLCASSSHRGSTEAFFGQGTRLTVV.

In this sample, this clonotype turned up a few times. The chain couples TRBV7-2 to TRBJ2-5; 7 positions agree with TRBD2. Unmatched junction bases numbered 17, after V lost 4 bases and J lost 9 bases. The CDR3 extends over 16 amino acids. Per germline, CDR1 SGHTA and CDR2 FQGNSA. Here the CDR3 reads CASSSASGTTQRAQYF. DNA for the CDR3: TGTGCCAGCAGCTCGGCGTCCGGGACTACGCAACGGGCCCAGTACTTC.

This clonotype occurred a few times. This sequence joins TRBV5-4 and TRBJ1-2; 9 positions agree with TRBD1. The CDR3 runs to 15 residues. The junction had 10 bases not matched to a gene; V was cut back by 2 bases and J by 8 bases. CDR1 and CDR2 from the germline V gene are SGHNT and YYREEE (reference sequence). The CDR3: CASSLSSYRGQGYTF. For the CDR3, the DNA is TGTGCCAGCAGCTTATCGTCTTACAGGGGGCAAGGCTACACCTTC.

This chain connects TRBV19 to TRBJ1-1, with a tentative D call TRBD1 (5 bases). V lost 3 bases and J lost 4, with 12 bases in between. From germline, CDR1 is LNHDA and CDR2 SQIVND (reference sequence). CDR3 length equals 14 residues. The CDR3 coding sequence is TGTGCCAGTAGTATTTATGCCGGGGGCACTGAAGCTTTCTTT. It is translated as CASSIYAGGTEAFF. The full variable domain, its missing parts supplied by reference TRBV19 and TRBJ1-1, is DGGITQSPKYLFRKEGQNVTLSCEQNLNHDAMYWYRQDPGQGLRLIYYSQIVNDFQKGDIAEGYSVSREKKESFPLTVTSAQKNPTAFYLCASSIYAGGTEAFFGQGTRLTVV.

The rearrangement joins TRBV7-9 to TRBJ2-1, with 7 bases matching TRBD2. This CDR3 is 13 amino acids long. With V trimmed by 7 bases and J by 10 bases, 10 bases remained unmatched. Germline lookup yields CDR1 SEHNR and CDR2 FQNEAQ (reference sequence). DNA for the CDR3: TGTGCCAGCATCCTCGTAGCTAGCGGCGAGCAGTTCTTC. Amino acids: CASILVASGEQFF.

Concerning this clonotype: At one boundary the junction diverges from the germline segment, which might be a read error. Written as DNA, the CDR3 is TGCAGTGCTGGAGATGGGGCAGCACAAGAGACCCAGTACTTC. Its translation is CSAGDGAAQETQYF. The chain recombines TRBV20-1 with TRBJ2-5, with D possibly being TRBD1 (5 bases). The CDR3 contains 14 residues. CDR1 is DFQATT, CDR2 SNEGSKA, per germline (reference sequence).

The chain couples TRBV25-1 to TRBJ1-2, with 7 bases identical to TRBD1. The CDR3 runs 16 residues. The ends lost 1 base at V and 1 base at J; junction bases unmatched: 6. From germline, CDR1 is MGHDK and CDR2 SYGVNS. The DNA for the CDR3 is TGTGCCAGCAGTGAATTAAGGGGGCTAAATAACTATGGCTACACCTTC. Translation: CASSELRGLNNYGYTF.

The chain is built from TRBV19 and TRBJ2-7; a weak D match, TRBD1 (6 bases). This CDR3 is 13 amino acids long. Looked up from germline, CDR1 is LNHDA and CDR2 is SQIVND (reference sequence). Between the trimmed V and J ends, which lost 7 bases and 2 bases, there was a span of 12 bases. The CDR3 DNA is TGTGCCAGTACCCAGGACAGTCCCTACGAGCAGTACTTC. Amino acids: CASTQDSPYEQYF.

The rearrangement uses TRBV10-3 and TRBJ1-3; a weak D match, TRBD1 (5 bases). V gave up 2 bases and J gave up 5 bases, with 13 bases separating them. This CDR3 has 15 amino acids. Per the germline V gene, CDR1 is ENHRY and CDR2 is SYGVKD. CDR3 residues: CAISETGTSRNTIYF. In nucleotides, the CDR3 is TGTGCCATCAGTGAGACCGGGACTAGCAGAAACACCATATATTTT.